These 26 T cell receptor beta chains came from one sample sequenced in a study of regulatory T cells in long-lasting Graves disease (dated by TCRdb to the early 2020s). The method behind the library was multiplex PCR. The run used an Illumina HiSeq 4000. iRepertoire HTBI primers and Arm-PCR amplification of CDR3 regions were used to construct TCR beta libraries. TCRdb reprocessed the public reads (quality trimming at Q25 with fastp, clone calling with MiXCR) and kept in-frame beta chains. Rows matching on CDR3 protein sequence are summarized as one entry with the most common DNA and genes. The table for this sample lists around 450,000 distinct CDR3 sequences; about a fifth of them were counted only once. The ten largest make up approximately 6.4% of the sample. Taken with the paper, the label for time point translates to: persistent/refractory GD, antithyroid drugs over 5 years with positive TRAb. For both TCR sequencing and RNA sequencing, RNA was extracted from PBMCs in TRIzol.

The sample in question was peripheral blood mononuclear cells (PBMCs), obtained when the disease was refractory, from a patient treated with antithyroid drugs. The origin of the receptors is a female donor with Graves disease.

This chain joins TRBV14 and TRBJ1-1; D ambiguous. Trimming took off 3 bases at V and 0 bases at J, with 14 bases between the two ends. CDR1 is SGHDN, CDR2 FVKESK, per germline. This CDR3 comprises 16 residues. The CDR3, as DNA: TGTGCCAGCAGCCAGATGCATAGCCGGGTGAACACTGAAGCTTTCTTT. Translation: CASSQMHSRVNTEAFF.

This clonotype was found many times. CDR3 residues: CASSPWDRLYEQYF. The CDR3 DNA sequence: TGTGCCAGCAGTCCATGGGACAGACTCTACGAGCAGTACTTC. The chain is built from TRBV28 and TRBJ2-7; 7 nucleotides match TRBD1. Germline trimming cut 5 bases from V and 3 bases from J; bases unmatched to any gene: 7. The CDR3 is 14 residues long. Germline CDR1 is MDHEN and CDR2 is SYDVKM.

This clonotype has more than one count but fewer than ten. The genes are TRBV28 and TRBJ2-3; D could derive from TRBD1 or TRBD2 (5 bases each). This CDR3 spans 16 amino acids. The germline V gene has CDR1 MDHEN and CDR2 SYDVKM. The V and J ends lost 4 bases and 0 bases respectively, with 14 bases between them. This CDR3 reads CASSSNRGPSTDTQYF. The CDR3 nucleotides are TGTGCCAGCAGTTCGAATAGGGGACCCAGCACAGATACGCAGTATTTT.

This clonotype came up many times. V is TRBV7-2 and J is TRBJ2-4, with D maybe TRBD1 (5 bases). CDR1 is SGHTA and CDR2 is FQGNSA in the germline V gene. The CDR3 runs 14 residues. V dropped 4 bases and J dropped 1 base, with 8 bases sitting between them. CDR3 region: CASSSGLAKNIQYF. In DNA form, the CDR3 reads TGTGCCAGCAGCTCAGGGCTCGCCAAAAACATTCAGTACTTC.

This clonotype was counted many times. The rearrangement links TRBV15 to TRBJ1-1; D remains ambiguous. This CDR3 comprises 12 residues. Germline CDR1 is LNHNV and CDR2 is YYDKDF (reference sequence). Trimming cost V 0 bases and J 10 bases, with 9 bases left between them. Here the CDR3 reads CATSRDSGIAFF. The CDR3 DNA reads TGTGCCACCAGCAGAGATTCCGGGATAGCTTTCTTT.

This clonotype was counted many times. The genes are TRBV11-2 and TRBJ2-7, with a weak D call TRBD1 (7 bases). The CDR3 consists of 14 residues. Trimming cost V 3 bases and J 3 bases, with 12 bases left between them. Germline V gene data show CDR1 as SGHAT and CDR2 as FQNNGV. CDR3: CASSLGQGGYEQYF. The CDR3 nucleotides are TGTGCCAGCAGCTTGGGTCAGGGGGGCTACGAGCAGTACTTC.

The V and J genes are TRBV20-1 and TRBJ2-3; a weak D match, TRBD2 (5 bases). The CDR3 consists of 14 residues. Germline CDR1 is DFQATT and CDR2 is SNEGSKA (reference sequence). The germline V and J ends were trimmed by 4 bases and 0 bases, with 11 bases remaining between them. Here the CDR3 DNA reads TGCAGTGCTAAGAAGGGAGTCAGCACAGATACGCAGTATTTT. Amino acid sequence: CSAKKGVSTDTQYF.

This clonotype was picked up many times. The rearrangement links TRBV3-1 to TRBJ1-6, with TRBD1 as a possible D gene (5 bases). V lost 3 bases and J 8 bases, leaving 14 bases between the germline ends. Germline V gives CDR1 LGHDT, CDR2 YNNKEL (reference sequence). This CDR3 has 15 amino acids. The CDR3 DNA sequence: TGTGCCAGCAGCCATGGGGGACGGGGCGATTCACCCCTCCACTTT. Protein sequence: CASSHGGRGDSPLHF.

The V call is TRBV5-6, the J call TRBJ2-7; either TRBD1 or TRBD2 may fit D (6 bases each). With 4 bases removed from V and 7 bases from J, the gap between germline ends came to 24 bases. The CDR3 extends over 16 amino acids. Germline V gene lookup returns CDR1 SGHDT and CDR2 YYEEEE. CDR3 in DNA: TGTGCCAGCAGCAAAGGGGCCGGGGGCTCATTGTGGGAGCAGTACTTC. Its protein product is CASSKGAGGSLWEQYF.

The chain is built from TRBV20-1 and TRBJ2-5, with 9 bases matching TRBD1. V shed 2 bases and J 5 bases; nucleotides not matched to a gene: 6. CDR3 length equals 14 residues. CDR1 is DFQATT, CDR2 SNEGSKA, per germline (reference sequence). CDR3 in amino acids: CSARPGTGKETQYF. The DNA for the CDR3 is TGCAGTGCTAGACCCGGGACAGGGAAGGAGACCCAGTACTTC.

This clonotype was detected a few times. The rearrangement uses TRBV11-2 and TRBJ1-2; D unresolved. Per the germline V gene, CDR1 is SGHAT and CDR2 is FQNNGV. The CDR3 length is 14 residues. V was pared by 2 bases and J by 7 bases, with 14 bases between. This CDR3 is CASSLLTRPAGYTF. In DNA form, the CDR3 reads TGTGCCAGCAGCTTACTGACAAGGCCCGCTGGCTACACCTTC.

The chain uses TRBV7-2 and TRBJ1-5, with TRBD1 matching 9 bases. The CDR3 contains 15 residues. Germline-derived CDR1 and CDR2 are SGHTA and FQGNSA. V trimming: 1 base; J trimming: 5 bases; junction bases outside the gene matches: 3. The CDR3 sequence is CASSLVTGGDQPQHF. The CDR3 DNA sequence: TGTGCCAGCAGCTTAGTAACAGGGGGCGATCAGCCCCAGCATTTT.

V and J are TRBV29-1 and TRBJ1-1, with 7 bases lining up with TRBD1. Germline V gene lookup returns CDR1 SQVTM and CDR2 ANQGSEA. This CDR3 is built from 14 residues. Trimming at V came to 3 bases and at J to 1 base, leaving 5 bases not matched to a gene. CDR3 sequence: CSVDATGTNTEAFF. CDR3 in DNA: TGCAGCGTTGACGCGACAGGGACGAACACTGAAGCTTTCTTT.

This clonotype was recorded many times. The CDR3 region has the DNA TGTGCCAGCAGTTTATTCAGCACTGAAGCTTTCTTT. Amino acids: CASSLFSTEAFF. The J gene is TRBJ1-1, the V gene TRBV28; no clear D. Trimming removed 1 base at V and 4 bases at J, with 4 bases between. CDR1 and CDR2 (germline): MDHEN, SYDVKM. The CDR3 length is 12 residues.

This clonotype was recorded at least ten times. CDR3 nucleotide sequence: TGTGCCAGCAGCCTCCTGAGGGGCAAGGGGACTGAAGCTTTCTTT. This gives the protein CASSLLRGKGTEAFF. The rearrangement uses TRBV6-1 and TRBJ1-1, with a weak D call TRBD1 (5 bases). CDR3 size: 15 residues. V lost 6 bases and J lost 5, with 19 bases in between. Looked up from germline, CDR1 is MNHNS and CDR2 is SASEGT.

V is TRBV11-2 and J is TRBJ2-3; D remains ambiguous. The germline CDR1 and CDR2 sequences are SGHAT and FQNNGV. The CDR3 is 12 amino acids. Trimming cost V 0 bases and J 3 bases, with 1 base left between them. CDR3 sequence reads: CASSLDTDTQYF. DNA for the CDR3: TGTGCCAGCAGCTTAGATACAGATACGCAGTATTTT. Looking up the rest from reference TRBV11-2 and TRBJ2-3 gives the full variable domain: EAGVAQSPRYKIIEKRQSVAFWCNPISGHATLYWYQQILGQGPKLLIQFQNNGVVDDSQLPKDRFSAERLKGVDSTLKIQPAKLEDSAVYLCASSLDTDTQYFGPGTRLTVL.

The table lists this clonotype with many counts. This rearrangement joins TRBV6-2 or TRBV6-3 to TRBJ2-2; D is possibly TRBD2 (6 bases). CDR3 length: 13 residues. Trimming cost V 11 bases and J 3 bases, with 13 bases left between them. Germline V CDR1 and CDR2: MNHEY, SVGEGT. This CDR3 reads CAGRDWDTGELFF. CDR3 bases: TGTGCCGGCCGGGACTGGGACACCGGGGAGCTGTTTTTT.

This clonotype showed up many times. The V and J genes are TRBV2 and TRBJ1-1; weak D call: TRBD1 (6 bases). CDR1 and CDR2 (germline): SNHLY, FYNNEI. V lost 8 bases, J lost 1 base, and 8 bases lay in between. The CDR3 length is 12 residues. The DNA for the CDR3 is TGTGCCAGCGGACAGCCGAACACTGAAGCTTTCTTT. Protein: CASGQPNTEAFF.

This clonotype was found a few times. The chain uses TRBV5-4 and TRBJ1-2; no firm D call. Trimming took off 4 bases at V and 8 bases at J, with 15 bases between the two ends. The CDR3 has 13 amino acids. Germline-derived CDR1 and CDR2 are SGHNT and YYREEE (reference sequence). CDR3 sequence reads: CASSPLAGSGYTF. The CDR3 DNA follows: TGTGCCAGCAGCCCATTAGCGGGCTCGGGCTACACCTTC.

This clonotype has ten or more counts. The chain employs TRBV20-1 and TRBJ1-2, with a tentative D call TRBD1 (5 bases). The CDR3 consists of 14 residues. The germline CDR1 and CDR2 sequences are DFQATT and SNEGSKA (reference sequence). V was trimmed by 2 bases and J by 1 base, leaving 11 bases between them. CDR3 loop: CSARSGVGNYGYTF. In DNA, the CDR3 is TGCAGTGCTAGATCGGGGGTGGGTAACTATGGCTACACCTTC.

This clonotype was seen once. The chain carries TRBV7-9 and TRBJ1-4; D possibly corresponds to TRBD1 (6 bases). Germline assignment: CDR1 SEHNR and CDR2 FQNEAQ (reference sequence). CDR3 length: 16 residues. Trimming stripped 3 bases from V and 3 bases from J, with 14 bases between. In DNA, the CDR3 is TGTGCCAGCAGCTTTCCCGGGGGGCGAGCTAATGAAAAACTGTTTTTT. Residues: CASSFPGGRANEKLFF.

The chain uses TRBV28 and TRBJ2-6, with D hard to call. Trimming left V 7 bases short and J 4 bases short, with 8 bases between. This CDR3 is 13 amino acids long. From germline, CDR1 is MDHEN and CDR2 SYDVKM. The DNA for the CDR3 is TGTGCCAGCAAAGGGTCCGGGGCCAACGTCCTGACTTTC. It is translated as CASKGSGANVLTF.

The rearrangement links TRBV30 to TRBJ1-5, with D possibly being TRBD1 (6 bases). V was shortened by 0 bases and J by 7 bases, with 13 bases between the two germline ends. The CDR3 spans 14 residues. Per the germline V gene, CDR1 is GTSNPN and CDR2 is SVGIG (reference sequence). This CDR3 reads CAWSVAGGRQPQHF. The CDR3 nucleotides read TGTGCCTGGAGTGTAGCGGGGGGCAGGCAGCCCCAGCATTTT. The variable domain in full, completed from reference TRBV30 and TRBJ1-5, reads SQTIHQWPATLVQPVGSPLSLECTVEGTSNPNLYWYRQAAGRGLQLLFYSVGIGQISSEVPQNLSASRPQDRQFILSSKKLLLSDSGFYLCAWSVAGGRQPQHFGDGTRLSIL.

This clonotype was seen a handful of times. This rearrangement joins TRBV18 to TRBJ1-2, with D possibly matching TRBD1 (5 bases). Germline CDR1 reads KGHSH; CDR2 reads LQKENI. This CDR3 has 13 residues. V was pared by 3 bases and J by 3 bases, with 8 bases between. CDR3 in DNA: TGTGCCAGCTCACCGACACAGGACTATGGCTACACCTTC. Residues: CASSPTQDYGYTF.

This clonotype has a handful of counts. The rearrangement joins TRBV3-1 to TRBJ1-1; D gene ambiguous. Germline V lookup: CDR1 LGHDT, CDR2 YNNKEL (reference sequence). V gave up 1 base and J gave up 10 bases, with 7 bases separating them. The CDR3 is 11 amino acids. DNA for the CDR3: TGTGCCAGCAGCCAAGGGCCTAGAGCTTTCTTT. Its protein is CASSQGPRAFF.

This clonotype was seen more than once but under ten times. J is TRBJ2-2 and V is TRBV7-9; no firm D call. CDR1 and CDR2 from the germline V gene are SEHNR and FQNEAQ (reference sequence). The V end was cut by 1 base, the J end by 5 bases, with 17 bases between. CDR3 length: 17 amino acids. CDR3 protein: CASSLVRTDARTGELFF. Written as DNA, the CDR3 is TGTGCCAGCAGCTTAGTGAGGACCGACGCGAGGACCGGGGAGCTGTTTTTT. The variable domain in full, completed from reference TRBV7-9 and TRBJ2-2, reads DTGVSQNPRHKITKRGQNVTFRCDPISEHNRLYWYRQTLGQGPEFLTYFQNEAQLEKSRLLSDRFSAERPKGSFSTLEIQRTEQGDSAMYLCASSLVRTDARTGELFFGEGSRLTVL.